A single sample gave rise to the 17 T cell receptor beta chains below, sequenced in a study of CD8 T cells in Susac syndrome. cDNA came from roughly 0.5 to 1 ug RNA primed by random hexamers. TCRdb reanalysed the immunoSEQ multiplex PCR reads using MiXCR and keeps one entry per CDR3 protein. The table lists some 140,000 distinct CDR3 sequences, under 95% of them singletons. Sequenced input: CD8+ T cells from PBMCs. Source of these receptors: a human donor with multiple sclerosis.

V is TRBV2 and J is TRBJ1-5; D remains ambiguous. CDR1 is SNHLY and CDR2 is FYNNEI in the germline V gene. This CDR3 is built from 15 residues. The V end was cut by 0 bases, the J end by 4 bases, with 10 bases between. Written as DNA, the CDR3 is TGTGCCAGCAGTGAAGCGCGAACATCTAATCAGCCCCAGCATTTT. Translated, it gives CASSEARTSNQPQHF.

This clonotype has more than one count but fewer than ten. The V call is TRBV11-2, the J call TRBJ2-7, with D perhaps TRBD2 (5 bases). This CDR3 spans 13 amino acids. With 6 bases removed from V and 0 bases from J, the gap between germline ends came to 9 bases. From germline, CDR1 is SGHAT and CDR2 FQNNGV. CDR3 protein: CASSWESSYEQYF. The DNA for the CDR3 is TGTGCCAGCAGTTGGGAGAGCTCCTACGAGCAGTACTTC.

This chain links TRBV7-9 with TRBJ2-1; TRBD2 matches at 11 bases. CDR1 and CDR2 from the germline V gene are SEHNR and FQNEAQ (reference sequence). This CDR3 contains 15 residues. Unmatched junction bases numbered 5, after V lost 3 bases and J lost 7 bases. The CDR3 is CASSFLAGGVNEQFF. CDR3 coding DNA: TGTGCCAGCAGCTTTCTAGCGGGAGGTGTAAATGAGCAGTTCTTC.

This clonotype occurred a few times. The V call is TRBV11-2, the J call TRBJ1-6, with D possibly being TRBD1 (6 bases). The CDR3 is made up of 15 amino acids. V was cut by 1 base and J by 7 bases, with 11 bases left in between. Germline CDR1 is SGHAT and CDR2 is FQNNGV. DNA of the CDR3: TGTGCCAGCAGCTTAGGGTTTCAGGGGAATTCACCCCTCCACTTT. Protein sequence: CASSLGFQGNSPLHF.

The chain carries TRBV10-2 and TRBJ1-2; D perhaps matches TRBD1 (5 bases). Germline-derived CDR1 and CDR2 are WSHSY and SAAADI. Trimming left V 7 bases short and J 7 bases short, with 16 bases between. CDR3 length: 13 residues. Written as DNA, the CDR3 is TGCGCCAGCAAGTCAGAAGGGGCTGGTGGCTACACCTTC. Amino acids: CASKSEGAGGYTF.

The J gene is TRBJ1-2, the V gene TRBV2; a weak D match, TRBD1 (5 bases). Germline-derived CDR1 and CDR2 are SNHLY and FYNNEI. The length of the CDR3 is 14 residues. V lost 5 bases and J lost 4, with 14 bases in between. CDR3 region: CASSTLGTAYGYTF. In nucleotides, the CDR3 is TGTGCCAGCAGTACCCTCGGGACGGCCTATGGCTACACCTTC.

The rearrangement joins TRBV4-1 to TRBJ2-5; possible D gene TRBD2, 6 bases. The CDR3 has 14 amino acids. Germline loops: CDR1 MGHRA, CDR2 YSYEKL. Between the trimmed V and J ends, which lost 3 bases and 3 bases, there was a span of 11 bases. This CDR3 is CASSQLTGEETQYF. The CDR3 DNA reads as TGCGCCAGCAGCCAGTTGACGGGGGAAGAGACCCAGTACTTC.

The chain combines TRBV12-3 or TRBV12-4 with TRBJ2-1, with 7 bases identical to TRBD2. There are 13 residues in the CDR3. Trimming removed 5 bases from V and 9 bases from J; junction bases left unmatched: 7. This chain's CDR3 is CASSTRGVGEQFF. Here the CDR3 DNA reads TGTGCCAGCAGTACCCGGGGGGTCGGTGAGCAGTTCTTC.

This clonotype has a single count. V is TRBV4-1 and J is TRBJ1-2, with 8 positions matching TRBD1. The J segment lost 7 bases and the V segment lost 6 bases, leaving 13 bases of the junction unmatched. This CDR3 spans 15 amino acids. From germline, CDR1 is MGHRA and CDR2 YSYEKL. CDR3 nucleotides: TGCGCCAGCAGAGGCGTCGGGCAGGGGGCACTTGGCTACACCTTC. Encoded protein: CASRGVGQGALGYTF.

The gene calls are TRBV9 and TRBJ2-7; 7 bases line up with TRBD2. The V gene's germline CDR1 is SGDLS and CDR2 YYNGEE. The junction had 3 bases not matched to a gene; V was cut back by 0 bases and J by 0 bases. The CDR3 covers 15 residues. In DNA form, the CDR3 reads TGTGCCAGCAGCGTAGAGGAGCGGGGCTCCTACGAGCAGTACTTC. Its translation: CASSVEERGSYEQYF.

The rearrangement joins TRBV7-2 to TRBJ1-1, with no clear D. This CDR3 has 11 residues. The V end was cut by 3 bases, the J end by 10 bases, with 9 bases between. The germline V gene has CDR1 SGHTA and CDR2 FQGNSA. For the CDR3, the DNA is TGTGCCAGCAGCTTTAATTATGTAGCTTTCTTT. Translation gives CASSFNYVAFF.

The chain joins TRBV6-6 to TRBJ2-5; TRBD1 is a possible D gene (5 bases). Germline V lookup: CDR1 MNHNY, CDR2 SVGAGI (reference sequence). CDR3 size: 15 residues. The V gene lost 2 bases and the J gene lost 1 base, with 11 bases spanning the gap. This CDR3 is CASSYGALTQETQYF. CDR3 coding DNA: TGTGCCAGCAGTTACGGGGCTCTAACCCAAGAGACCCAGTACTTC.

This clonotype was seen once. The V and J genes are TRBV12-3 or TRBV12-4 and TRBJ2-7, with D tentatively TRBD2 (5 bases). V was clipped by 5 bases and J by 4 bases, with 15 bases between them. The CDR3 loop spans 14 amino acids. CDR3 loop: CASSQRVDGYEQYF. Here the CDR3 DNA reads TGTGCCAGCAGTCAGAGGGTGGACGGGTACGAGCAGTACTTC.

The chain recombines TRBV7-9 with TRBJ2-5, with D perhaps being TRBD1 or TRBD2 (5 bases each). The V and J ends lost 8 bases and 0 bases respectively, with 13 bases between them. The CDR3 loop spans 14 amino acids. Germline V gives CDR1 SEHNR, CDR2 FQNEAQ (reference sequence). The CDR3 region has the DNA TGTGCCAGCCTGGGGGTGGCAGACCAAGAGACCCAGTACTTC. It encodes CASLGVADQETQYF.

The rearrangement joins TRBV19 to TRBJ2-1; 9 nucleotides match TRBD2. Germline CDR1 and CDR2: LNHDA and SQIVND (reference sequence). This CDR3 spans 13 amino acids. The V segment lost 7 bases and the J segment 6 bases; nucleotides outside the gene matches: 4. For the CDR3, the DNA is TGTGCCAGTATTAGCGGGAGAGGCAATGAGCAGTTCTTC. The encoded protein is CASISGRGNEQFF.

The rearrangement joins TRBV5-4 to TRBJ1-1; D is undetermined. Germline CDR1 and CDR2: SGHNT and YYREEE (reference sequence). This CDR3 region has 14 residues. The V end lost 1 base, the J end lost 0 bases, and 7 bases lay between the germline ends. The DNA of the CDR3 is TGTGCCAGCAGCTTGTGGCAGGTGAACACTGAAGCTTTCTTT. Its protein product is CASSLWQVNTEAFF.

The V call is TRBV3-1, the J call TRBJ2-1, with 8 nucleotides matching TRBD2. This CDR3 region has 13 residues. Germline CDR1 reads LGHDT; CDR2 reads YNNKEL (reference sequence). V lost 6 bases to trimming and J lost 8 bases; unmatched junction nucleotides: 6. In DNA form, the CDR3 reads TGTGCCAGCAGGCCCAGCGGGAGCTATGAGCAGTTCTTC. Encoded protein: CASRPSGSYEQFF.